Sequencing of this T cell receptor beta chain was carried out in a study of vaccination and CD4 T cells after COVID-19. The Oncomine TCR Beta short-read assay sequenced DNA from cultured CD4+ T cells. TCRdb processed the PCR reads anew with MiXCR; each CDR3 protein has one entry. This sample has about 13,000 distinct CDR3 sequences, with 60% to 80% found just once. Study findings and constraints: The study found that a median approximately 86% of reactive clones in convalescent patients appeared only post-vaccination.

The CDR3 sequence is 16 residues long. Trimming cost V 5 bases and J 0 bases; bases outside gene matches: 11. The germline V gene has CDR1 DFQATT and CDR2 SNEGSKA (reference sequence). The treatment denotes: roughly 10-day PBMC culture with coronavirus spike peptide pools or control peptides (ViraFEST assay). Expanded clonotypes were found by TCR sequencing after peptide-pool stimulation (ViraFEST). This clonotype was seen once. The antigen is undetermined. Sequenced input: CD4+ T cells from blood, cultured in vitro. This clonotype originated in a human donor who had recovered from COVID-19. The chain employs TRBV20-1 and TRBJ1-1, with 8 nucleotides matching TRBD1. CDR3 sequence: CSAPALGTGMNTEAFF. In DNA, the CDR3 is TGCAGTGCTCCGGCCCTGGGGACAGGCATGAACACTGAAGCTTTCTTT.